This is a list of T cell receptor beta chains from one sample in a study of blood T cell repertoires in COVID-19. Profiling relied on immunoSEQ multiplex PCR, and the TCRdb table lists in-frame clones only, not all of them. The sample consists of 55,000 or so clones, 90% of them appearing once. Sequencing used peripheral blood. The receptors here all came from a man in his forties with acute or convalescent COVID-19. The CDR3 runs from the conserved cysteine through the conserved F or W. D genes are given only for firm matches. Part of the rows lack a size; the others show once, few, many or a class for expanded clones.

size,V,J,D,CDR3,DNA
.,TRBV12-2,TRBJ2-1,.,CASRDQTSGRGDEQFF,TGTGCAAGTCGCGATCAGACTAGCGGGAGAGGTGATGAGCAGTTCTTC
.,TRBV10-3,TRBJ2-3,TRBD2,CAISESRTSGSTDTQYF,TGTGCCATCAGTGAGTCCCGGACTAGCGGGAGCACAGATACGCAGTATTTT
.,TRBV5-1,TRBJ2-7,TRBD1,CASSLVGQGIWSEQYF,TGCGCCAGCAGCTTGGTAGGACAGGGAATTTGGAGCGAGCAGTACTTC
.,TRBV29-1,TRBJ2-1,TRBD1,CSVGDSAYERRLF,TGCAGCGTTGGGGACAGCGCGTATGAGAGACGGCTCTTC
.,TRBV5-6,TRBJ2-7,TRBD2,CASSALGGSAYEQYF,TGTGCCAGCAGCGCCCTAGGCGGGAGTGCCTACGAGCAGTACTTC
.,TRBV7-2,TRBJ1-1,.,CASSLRTATEAFF,TGTGCCAGCAGCTTACGGACAGCCACTGAAGCTTTCTTT
.,TRBV3-1/TRBV3-2,TRBJ2-3,.,CASSHPHPTGLSTTDTQYF,TGTGCCAGCAGCCACCCGCACCCAACCGGACTGTCCACCACAGATACGCAGTATTTT
.,TRBV14,TRBJ1-1,.,CASSLDSGVMNTEAFF,TGTGCCAGCAGCCTCGACTCAGGGGTTATGAACACTGAAGCTTTCTTT
once,TRBV10-3,TRBJ1-3,.,CAISSGDSPSGNTIYF,TGTGCCATCAGTTCCGGAGATTCTCCCTCTGGAAACACCATATATTTT
once,TRBV6-5,TRBJ2-7,.,CASSYSFNRAYEQYF,TGTGCCAGCAGTTACTCGTTTAACAGGGCCTACGAGCAGTACTTC
once,TRBV6-4,TRBJ1-1,.,CASSEVPQGRVLNTEAFF,TGTGCCAGCAGTGAGGTTCCCCAGGGGAGGGTACTGAACACTGAAGCTTTCTTT
.,TRBV25-1,TRBJ2-1,.,CASSDISSYHNEQFF,TGTGCCAGCAGTGATATCTCTAGCTACCACAATGAGCAGTTCTTC
.,TRBV5-1,TRBJ2-1,TRBD2,CASSANSGTSNHNEQFF,TGCGCCAGCAGCGCAAACTCCGGGACTAGCAACCACAATGAGCAGTTCTTC
.,TRBV7-6,TRBJ2-4,TRBD2,CASSLETSGSWRDKNIQYF,TGTGCCAGCAGCTTAGAGACTAGCGGGAGTTGGAGGGACAAAAACATTCAGTACTTC
.,TRBV5-1,TRBJ2-7,TRBD1,CASSLAYLRTGWRYEQYF,TGCGCCAGCAGCTTGGCTTACCTACGGACAGGGTGGCGGTACGAGCAGTACTTC
.,TRBV18,TRBJ1-1,.,CASSPTRSENAEAFF,TGTGCCAGCTCTCCCACACGGAGCGAAAACGCTGAAGCTTTCTTT
.,TRBV11-1,TRBJ2-3,.,CASSYKPQGWDTQYF,TGTGCCAGCAGCTATAAACCCCAGGGGTGGGATACGCAGTATTTT
.,TRBV5-1,TRBJ2-5,.,CASSLAGETQYF,TGCGCCAGCAGCTTGGCCGGGGAGACCCAGTACTTC
.,TRBV5-4,TRBJ2-5,.,CASSLSPQETQYF,TGTGCCAGCAGCTTGAGTCCCCAGGAGACCCAGTACTTC
.,TRBV5-1,TRBJ2-1,TRBD2,CASSFGTSGVNEQFF,TGCGCCAGCAGCTTCGGGACTAGCGGAGTTAATGAGCAGTTCTTC
.,TRBV6-5,TRBJ2-3,TRBD1,CASSYSWGQGMDTQYF,TGTGCCAGCAGTTACTCCTGGGGACAGGGTATGGATACGCAGTATTTT
.,TRBV11-2,TRBJ2-5,TRBD2,CASGRSSGSGKTQYF,TGTGCCAGTGGTCGGAGTAGCGGGAGTGGAAAGACCCAGTACTTC
.,TRBV29-1,TRBJ1-4,.,CSAAGGGKLFF,TGCAGCGCGGCGGGTGGTGGCAAACTGTTTTTT
.,TRBV24-1,TRBJ2-1,TRBD2,CATSEGLGTGEQFF,TGTGCCACCAGTGAGGGACTAGGGACCGGTGAGCAGTTCTTC
.,TRBV4-2,TRBJ2-1,TRBD2,CASSQELGRDSYNEQFF,TGTGCCAGCAGCCAGGAACTCGGGAGGGACTCCTACAATGAGCAGTTCTTC
.,TRBV19,TRBJ1-1,TRBD1,CASSIPHGTGARRTEAFF,TGTGCCAGTAGTATCCCTCATGGGACAGGCGCGCGGAGGACTGAAGCTTTCTTT
.,TRBV6-5,TRBJ1-5,TRBD1,CASTPDRGGNQPQHF,TGTGCCAGCACCCCCGACAGGGGCGGCAATCAGCCCCAGCATTTT
.,TRBV4-2,TRBJ1-6,.,CASSREEGNSPLHF,TGTGCCAGCAGCCGGGAGGAGGGTAATTCACCCCTCCACTTT
once,TRBV30,TRBJ2-2,TRBD2,CAWSVGLAGVTGELFF,TGTGCCTGGAGTGTGGGACTAGCGGGAGTCACCGGGGAGCTGTTTTTT
.,TRBV5-4,TRBJ2-1,TRBD2,CASSFDQRGAIRQFF,TGTGCCAGCAGCTTCGACCAGCGGGGGGCCATTAGGCAGTTCTTC
.,TRBV19,TRBJ2-1,.,CASSVLWSSYNEQFF,TGTGCCAGTAGTGTTCTATGGAGCTCCTACAATGAGCAGTTCTTC
.,TRBV4-2,TRBJ2-1,.,CASSQEASGYYNEQFF,TGTGCCAGCAGCCAAGAGGCCAGCGGATACTACAATGAGCAGTTCTTC
.,TRBV25-1,TRBJ2-7,.,CASSKDSYEQYF,TGTGCCAGCAGTAAGGACAGTTACGAGCAGTACTTC